The 22 T cell receptor beta chains below all came from one sample that was sequenced in a study of T cell repertoires in cytomegalovirus infection. MiXCR, run by TCRdb on the reads, gives a single entry per CDR3 protein. The table records around 550,000 distinct CDR3 sequences, approximately 26% of them present only once. Input material: PBMCs. The receptors originated from a human donor in good health (CMV status not recorded). Some clones in this sample may be carry-over from other donors' samples.

The chain links TRBV5-6 to TRBJ2-1; D may be TRBD1 (5 bases). This CDR3 comprises 14 residues. CDR1 SGHDT and CDR2 YYEEEE come from the germline V gene. Deletions cut 4 bases from V and 2 bases from J, with 10 bases between. The CDR3 protein is CASSIVDTYNEQFF. The CDR3 coding sequence is TGTGCCAGCAGCATCGTGGACACCTACAATGAGCAGTTCTTC. Together with reference TRBV5-6 and TRBJ2-1, the CDR3 gives the full variable domain: DAGVTQSPTHLIKTRGQQVTLRCSPKSGHDTVSWYQQALGQGPQFIFQYYEEEERQRGNFPDRFSGHQFPNYSSELNVNALLLGDSALYLCASSIVDTYNEQFFGPGTRLTVL.

This clonotype was detected ten times or more. This chain links TRBV7-8 with TRBJ1-6; D not certain. V was cut by 1 base and J by 7 bases, with 8 bases left in between. This CDR3 region has 14 residues. Germline V gene sequence: CDR1 SGHVS, CDR2 FQNEAQ. The CDR3 coding sequence is TGTGCCAGCAGCTTAGACCTGGGGAATTCACCCCTCCACTTT. It codes for CASSLDLGNSPLHF.

The chain links TRBV20-1 to TRBJ2-3; D might be TRBD1 (6 bases). Germline CDR1 reads DFQATT; CDR2 reads SNEGSKA (reference sequence). The CDR3 contains 14 residues. V shed 6 bases and J shed 2 bases, with 15 bases lying between them. In nucleotides, the CDR3 is TGCAGTGCCCCACTCCGGGACAACACAGATACGCAGTATTTT. Translation: CSAPLRDNTDTQYF.

The CDR3 DNA reads TGTGCCAGCAGCTTTAGTGGACAGGGGAACGGGGAGCTGTTTTTT. Translation gives CASSFSGQGNGELFF. The chain carries TRBV5-6 and TRBJ2-2, with 9 positions matching TRBD1. The germline V gene encodes CDR1 SGHDT and CDR2 YYEEEE. Trimming cost V 2 bases and J 7 bases; bases outside gene matches: 6. The CDR3 totals 15 residues.

The table lists this clonotype with many counts. V is TRBV12-3 or TRBV12-4 and J is TRBJ2-7; 8 nucleotides match TRBD1. This CDR3 comprises 15 residues. The junction had 6 bases not matched to a gene; V was cut back by 5 bases and J by 0 bases. The CDR3 is CASSPRQGASYEQYF. Written as DNA, the CDR3 is TGTGCCAGCAGTCCCCGGCAGGGGGCCTCCTACGAGCAGTACTTC.

The table lists this clonotype with a count of one. The chain employs TRBV19 and TRBJ2-6, with a possible D match to TRBD1 (6 bases). Trimming left V 6 bases short and J 0 bases short, with 12 bases between. This CDR3 comprises 16 residues. The germline V gene has CDR1 LNHDA and CDR2 SQIVND (reference sequence). In nucleotides, the CDR3 is TGTGCCAGTAGGGAAGGGGGAAGCTCTGGGGCCAACGTCCTGACTTTC. Its translation is CASREGGSSGANVLTF.

This clonotype was detected a few times. The V gene is TRBV7-9, the J gene TRBJ1-1, with 9 bases aligning to TRBD1. Trimming cost V 5 bases and J 5 bases; bases outside gene matches: 9. Germline CDR1 reads SEHNR; CDR2 reads FQNEAQ (reference sequence). This CDR3 comprises 15 residues. For the CDR3, the DNA is TGTGCCAGCAGCCCGGGGGACAGGGAGAGGACTGAAGCTTTCTTT. Protein product: CASSPGDRERTEAFF.

This clonotype was seen only a few times. This rearrangement joins TRBV6-5 to TRBJ1-2, with 7 bases fitting TRBD1. The CDR3 extends over 15 amino acids. Germline V gene lookup returns CDR1 MNHEY and CDR2 SVGAGI. V lost 6 bases to trimming and J lost 2 bases; unmatched junction nucleotides: 9. CDR3 nucleotides: TGTGCCAGCAGCCAAGAGGGACAGCGGAACTATGGCTACACCTTC. It translates to CASSQEGQRNYGYTF.

This clonotype occurred a few times. The chain combines TRBV12-5 with TRBJ2-3; TRBD2 agrees at 8 bases. CDR3 length: 15 amino acids. The junction had 4 bases not matched to a gene; V was cut back by 5 bases and J by 0 bases. Germline lookup yields CDR1 LGHNT and CDR2 FRNRAP. CDR3 protein: CASGGAGGSTDTQYF. The DNA for the CDR3 is TGTGCTAGTGGTGGGGCGGGAGGAAGCACAGATACGCAGTATTTT.

This clonotype has a count of ten or more. CDR3 amino acids: CASTWGGLNYGYTF. For the CDR3, the DNA is TGTGCCAGCACCTGGGGGGGCCTGAACTATGGCTACACCTTC. This chain joins TRBV7-2 and TRBJ1-2, with D possibly being TRBD1 (6 bases). Per the germline V gene, CDR1 is SGHTA and CDR2 is FQGNSA. V lost 7 bases and J 2 bases, leaving 14 bases between the germline ends. The CDR3 spans 14 residues.

The rearrangement joins TRBV4-1 to TRBJ2-2; 8 bases are a match to TRBD2. This CDR3 spans 16 amino acids. Trimming took 4 bases from V and 2 from J; bases not matched to a gene: 6. Germline V gene lookup returns CDR1 MGHRA and CDR2 YSYEKL. CDR3 protein: CASSPLLAANTGELFF. Written as DNA, the CDR3 is TGCGCCAGCAGCCCCTTACTAGCGGCAAACACCGGGGAGCTGTTTTTT.

The J gene is TRBJ2-2, the V gene TRBV12-5; 9 bases match TRBD2. CDR1 is LGHNT and CDR2 is FRNRAP in the germline V gene. Trimming took 3 bases from V and 0 from J; bases not matched to a gene: 5. CDR3 length: 17 residues. The CDR3 loop is CASGFTAGGPNTGELFF. The CDR3 DNA reads as TGTGCTAGTGGTTTCACAGCGGGAGGACCGAACACCGGGGAGCTGTTTTTT.

The chain recombines TRBV6-6 with TRBJ1-4; D might be TRBD1 (5 bases). The CDR3 extends over 12 amino acids. Germline V gene lookup returns CDR1 MNHNY and CDR2 SVGAGI (reference sequence). Deletions cut 8 bases from V and 1 base from J, with 5 bases between. CDR3 protein: CASGGTNEKLFF. The CDR3 region has the DNA TGTGCCAGCGGGGGAACTAATGAAAAACTGTTTTTT.

There are many counts of this clonotype. The gene calls are TRBV11-1 and TRBJ2-1; no definite D call. Germline values: CDR1 SGHAT, CDR2 FQDESV (reference sequence). The CDR3 length is 14 residues. Between the trimmed V and J ends, which lost 5 bases and 6 bases, there was a span of 14 bases. CDR3 sequence (DNA): TGTGCCAGCAGCCCAATTATCTACGGCAATGAGCAGTTCTTC. Translated: CASSPIIYGNEQFF.

The chain recombines TRBV28 with TRBJ2-7; 7 positions match TRBD2. The CDR3 consists of 16 residues. Germline V gene lookup returns CDR1 MDHEN and CDR2 SYDVKM. J gave up 2 bases and V 4 bases, and 11 bases lay outside the gene matches. CDR3: CASSYHLGLGTYEQYV. CDR3 sequence (DNA): TGTGCCAGCAGTTATCACTTAGGACTAGGAACCTACGAGCAGTACGTC.

The rearrangement joins TRBV5-4 to TRBJ2-3, with 8 positions matching TRBD1. The CDR3 covers 15 residues. CDR1 SGHNT and CDR2 YYREEE come from the germline V gene (reference sequence). The trim removed 4 bases at V and 2 bases at J, leaving 6 bases unmatched. In nucleotides, the CDR3 is TGTGCCAGCAGCGGCCGGGACAGGTTCACAGATACGCAGTATTTT. Amino acids: CASSGRDRFTDTQYF.

The CDR3 spells CASTSRGPVRETQYF. CDR3 bases: TGTGCCAGCACGTCGCGGGGGCCAGTACGAGAGACCCAGTACTTC. V gene TRBV28 combines with J gene TRBJ2-5, with D perhaps TRBD2 (7 bases). In germline, CDR1 is MDHEN, CDR2 SYDVKM. There are 15 residues in the CDR3. Trimming removed 7 bases from V and 4 bases from J, with 19 bases in between.

V is TRBV6-2 or TRBV6-3 and J is TRBJ2-7, with a weak D call TRBD2 (5 bases). Trimming took 5 bases from V and 3 from J, leaving 20 bases between them. CDR3 length equals 16 residues. The germline gives CDR1 MNHEY, CDR2 SVGEGT. As DNA, the CDR3 is TGTGCCAGCAGTCGGAGGCCCCTGGTGGGAAACTACGAGCAGTACTTC. It translates to CASSRRPLVGNYEQYF.

This clonotype showed up just a few times. This chain joins TRBV12-3 or TRBV12-4 and TRBJ1-2; TRBD1 agrees at 8 bases. The CDR3 consists of 15 residues. V lost 5 bases and J lost 4; bases outside the gene matches: 9. CDR3 region: CASSPTGGQSYGYTF. The CDR3 nucleotides read TGTGCCAGCAGTCCTACAGGGGGACAGAGCTATGGCTACACCTTC.

The chain employs TRBV7-9 and TRBJ2-1, with 11 bases matching TRBD2. In germline, CDR1 is SEHNR, CDR2 FQNEAQ (reference sequence). V was pared by 11 bases and J by 10 bases, with 7 bases of the junction left unmatched. This CDR3 comprises 12 residues. CDR3 coding DNA: TGTGCCCTCGGAACTAGCGGGAGAGAGCAGTTCTTC. It translates to CALGTSGREQFF.

This clonotype was detected many times. This CDR3 is CASSLTGGVTDTQYF. Here the CDR3 DNA reads TGTGCCAGCAGCCTAACAGGGGGTGTTACAGATACGCAGTATTTT. The chain combines TRBV7-2 with TRBJ2-3; 8 nucleotides line up with TRBD1. The V segment lost 5 bases and the J segment 3 bases; nucleotides outside the gene matches: 7. Germline lookup yields CDR1 SGHTA and CDR2 FQGNSA. The CDR3 runs 15 residues.

This chain connects TRBV5-4 to TRBJ2-5; perhaps TRBD1 as D (6 bases). Germline CDR1 reads SGHNT; CDR2 reads YYREEE (reference sequence). V dropped 1 base and J dropped 6 bases, with 10 bases sitting between them. This CDR3 is built from 13 residues. CDR3 in amino acids: CASSLSRGQTQYF. The CDR3 nucleotides are TGTGCCAGCAGCTTGTCCAGGGGTCAGACCCAGTACTTC.